These 12 T cell receptor beta chains were sequenced from one sample in a study of CD4 and CD8 cells across lung adenocarcinoma regions (dated 2018 in TCRdb). Library prep was done by PCR. Instrument on record: HiSeq X Ten. TCRdb itself trimmed the public reads at Q25 with fastp, ran MiXCR and retained productive beta chains. Identical CDR3 proteins give one entry, which carries the most common genes and DNA. The sample records 16,000 or so distinct CDR3 sequences, 45% to 70% of which are singletons. Jointly, the top ten make up less than 35% of the sample. The sample was CD8+ T cells from the center of a lung tumor. The sample's cell subset or site label, in plain terms: tumor center region. Receptors originate from a female donor with lung adenocarcinoma. The CD4 and CD8 labels of this study may be unreliable.

By share, this clonotype ranks as medium-sized. The rearrangement links TRBV6-1 to TRBJ1-5, with 8 bases lining up with TRBD1. Trimming took 6 bases from V and 2 from J; bases not matched to a gene: 6. The CDR3 extends over 15 amino acids. The V gene's germline CDR1 is MNHNS and CDR2 SASEGT. For the CDR3, the DNA is TGTGCCAGCAGCCCACAGGGGGGTGGCAATCAGCCCCAGCATTTT. Its protein is CASSPQGGGNQPQHF.

This chain connects TRBV12-3 or TRBV12-4 to TRBJ2-3; D is unresolved. The CDR3 has 12 amino acids. V lost 7 bases and J 2 bases, leaving 7 bases between the germline ends. The CDR3 sequence: CASKENTDTQYF. The CDR3 nucleotides are TGTGCCAGCAAGGAGAACACAGATACGCAGTATTTT.

As for this clonotype: Sequence at one end of the junction differs from germline and may be a read error. V is TRBV6-1 and J is TRBJ2-4; D is possibly TRBD2 (6 bases). The germline V gene has CDR1 MNHNS and CDR2 SASEGT. This CDR3 comprises 15 residues. This CDR3 is CGSGSGTSAKNTQYF. Written as DNA, the CDR3 is TGTGGCAGCGGGTCGGGGACGAGCGCCAAAAATACTCAGTACTTC.

Regarding this clonotype: Sequence at one end of the junction differs from germline and may be a read error. The V and J genes are TRBV6-1 and TRBJ2-3; 9 nucleotides line up with TRBD2. The CDR3 sequence is 14 residues long. Germline CDR1 MNHNS, CDR2 SASEGT. The CDR3 DNA reads TGTGCCAGCACGGGGGGACTAGCCACAGATATTCAGTACTTT. Its translation: CASTGGLATDIQYF.

For this clonotype: In this CDR3 the conserved last residue, phenylalanine or tryptophan, is missing, so a read error is likely. Because the CDR3's place on the DNA is in doubt, the DNA is left out and the CDR3 is given as listed by TCRdb. This rearrangement joins TRBV7-2 to TRBJ2-4; TRBD1 is the table's D call, not checked against the DNA. Per the germline V gene, CDR1 is SGHTA and CDR2 is FQGNSA. 13 amino acids form the CDR3, both terminal residues included. This CDR3 is CASSSNRDDPIDL.

This clonotype was detected many times. The chain links TRBV11-3 to TRBJ2-1; D is perhaps TRBD2 (5 bases). V was shortened by 8 bases and J by 7 bases, with 9 bases between the two germline ends. The CDR3 is made up of 11 amino acids. The germline gives CDR1 SGHNT, CDR2 YENEEA. The CDR3 nucleotides are TGTGCCAGCGGGAGAGGAAATGAGCAGTTCTTC. It yields the protein CASGRGNEQFF.

As to this clonotype: A junction end diverges from the germline sequence, so it may reflect a read error. The rearrangement links TRBV3-1 to TRBJ2-2; D is perhaps TRBD2 (5 bases). CDR1 and CDR2 (germline): LGHDT, YNNKEL (reference sequence). The CDR3 loop spans 18 amino acids. The chain's CDR3 is CASSRQAGEIVSTGEQFF. The CDR3 nucleotides read TGTGCCAGCAGCCGACAAGCTGGGGAGATTGTGAGTACCGGGGAGCAGTTTTTT.

The sample holds many counts of this clonotype. This chain connects TRBV28 to TRBJ1-6, with D maybe TRBD1 (5 bases). Germline V lookup: CDR1 MDHEN, CDR2 SYDVKM. With 2 bases removed from V and 8 bases from J, the gap between germline ends came to 13 bases. The CDR3 runs to 15 residues. The CDR3 loop is CASSLGSRDDSPLHF. The CDR3 DNA sequence: TGTGCCAGCAGTTTAGGGTCCAGGGATGATTCACCCCTCCACTTT.

This clonotype was seen more than once but under ten times. The chain combines TRBV6-1 with TRBJ2-3; the D gene could be TRBD1 or TRBD2 (6 bases each). The V end lost 0 bases, the J end lost 2 bases, and 15 bases lay between the germline ends. Germline CDR1 and CDR2: MNHNS and SASEGT. The CDR3 contains 17 residues. This chain's CDR3 is CASSEAGGQPYTDTQYF. CDR3 nucleotides: TGTGCCAGCAGTGAAGCCGGGGGACAACCGTACACAGATACGCAGTATTTT.

The chain carries TRBV10-3 and TRBJ2-3, with D possibly being TRBD1 or TRBD2 (6 bases each). The tail of the sequence fits TRBJ2-7 better, so the J call may be wrong. The CDR3 runs 16 residues. CDR1 is ENHRY and CDR2 is SYGVKD in the germline V gene. CDR3 coding DNA: TGTGCCATCGCGGGGAACGGGGGCAGTGGGGCGGATACGCAGTACTTC. It encodes CAIAGNGGSGADTQYF.

The chain joins TRBV6-5 to TRBJ2-3; D might be TRBD1 (5 bases). The CDR3 is made up of 14 amino acids. CDR1 and CDR2 (germline): MNHEY, SVGAGI. V lost 4 bases to trimming and J lost 10 bases, with 18 bases between them. For the CDR3, the DNA is TGTGCCAGCAGTTGGGGCCAAAACACCGATGCGCAGTATTTT. It translates to CASSWGQNTDAQYF.

V is TRBV30 and J is TRBJ1-4; no firm D call. The CDR3 consists of 12 residues. Looked up from germline, CDR1 is GTSNPN and CDR2 is SVGIG (reference sequence). With 2 bases removed from V and 10 bases from J, the gap between germline ends came to 11 bases. The DNA of the CDR3 is TGTGCCTGGAGTACTCAGAGTGGAAAACTGTTTTTT. Its translation is CAWSTQSGKLFF. The variable domain in full, completed from reference TRBV30 and TRBJ1-4, reads SQTIHQWPATLVQPVGSPLSLECTVEGTSNPNLYWYRQAAGRGLQLLFYSVGIGQISSEVPQNLSASRPQDRQFILSSKKLLLSDSGFYLCAWSTQSGKLFFGSGTQLSVL.